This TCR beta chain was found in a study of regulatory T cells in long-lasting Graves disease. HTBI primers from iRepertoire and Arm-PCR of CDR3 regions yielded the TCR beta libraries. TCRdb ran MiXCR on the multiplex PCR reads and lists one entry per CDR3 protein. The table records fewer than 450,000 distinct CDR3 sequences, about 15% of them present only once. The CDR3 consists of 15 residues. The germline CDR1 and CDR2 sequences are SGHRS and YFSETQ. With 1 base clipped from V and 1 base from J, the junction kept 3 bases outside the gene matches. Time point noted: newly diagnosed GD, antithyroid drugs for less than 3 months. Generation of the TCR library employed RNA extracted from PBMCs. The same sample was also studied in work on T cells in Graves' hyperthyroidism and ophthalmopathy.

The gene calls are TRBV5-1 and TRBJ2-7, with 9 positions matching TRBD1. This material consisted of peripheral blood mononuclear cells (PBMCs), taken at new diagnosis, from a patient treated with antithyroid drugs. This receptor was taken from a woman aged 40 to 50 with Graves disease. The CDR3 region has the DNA TGCGCCAGCAGCTTGCTTGGACAGGGGTCCTACGAGCAGTACTTC. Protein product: CASSLLGQGSYEQYF.